Shown below are 15 T cell receptor beta chains from a single sample sequenced in a study of T-cell memory formation after mild COVID-19. TCRdb re-called the 5' RACE reads through MiXCR, storing one row per CDR3 protein. The data contain a few hundred thousand distinct CDR3 sequences, 7.5% to 10% of them singletons. The sequencing input was PBMCs or a T cell subset sorted from them (not recorded which). These receptors originate from a man aged 18 to 30 who had mild COVID-19 (a few samples of this study predate the infection). Cell type and time point are not known.

The sample holds many counts of this clonotype. The genes are TRBV12-3 or TRBV12-4 and TRBJ2-3, with 8 bases aligning to TRBD2. CDR3 size: 16 residues. Unmatched junction bases numbered 9, after V lost 2 bases and J lost 5 bases. CDR3 DNA: TGTGCCAGCAGTTTATACGGGGGGGCCTCGCTAGATACGCAGTATTTT. This gives the protein CASSLYGGASLDTQYF.

The chain uses TRBV5-5 and TRBJ1-2; 8 bases match TRBD1. V lost 5 bases and J lost 5; bases outside the gene matches: 5. Germline V gene sequence: CDR1 SGHKS, CDR2 YYEKEE (reference sequence). The CDR3 extends over 13 amino acids. CDR3 nucleotides: TGTGCCAGCAGATTACAGGGGGTGTATGGCTACACCTTC. Encoded protein: CASRLQGVYGYTF.

Only a few counts were recorded for this clonotype. The J gene is TRBJ1-5, the V gene TRBV7-8, with 7 bases that match TRBD1. Germline V gene data show CDR1 as SGHVS and CDR2 as FQNEAQ. The ends lost 0 bases at V and 1 base at J; junction bases unmatched: 6. CDR3 length: 17 residues. Written as DNA, the CDR3 is TGTGCCAGCAGCTTAGCCGCAGGGGGTAGCAGCAATCAGCCCCAGCATTTT. It is translated as CASSLAAGGSSNQPQHF.

This clonotype was observed a few times. The chain has TRBV7-6 and TRBJ2-3; no clear D. There are 14 residues in the CDR3. V lost 4 bases, J lost 6 bases, and 14 bases lay in between. Germline assignment: CDR1 SGHVS and CDR2 FNYEAQ. This chain's CDR3 is CASSSIPRMDTQYF. The CDR3 bases are TGTGCCAGCAGCTCAATCCCGCGTATGGATACGCAGTATTTT.

The chain carries TRBV18 and TRBJ2-7; the D gene is possibly TRBD2 (6 bases). In germline, CDR1 is KGHSH, CDR2 LQKENI. This CDR3 contains 12 residues. The V end lost 4 bases, the J end lost 5 bases, and 9 bases lay between the germline ends. For the CDR3, the DNA is TGTGCCAGCTCACAGGGGAGGAACGAGCAGTACGTC. Translation gives CASSQGRNEQYV.

This chain connects TRBV7-2 to TRBJ2-1, with 11 bases fitting TRBD2. The V and J ends lost 3 bases and 8 bases, in that order; junction bases with no gene match: 21. Germline V gives CDR1 SGHTA, CDR2 FQGNSA. The CDR3 has 20 amino acids. This CDR3 reads CASSFPYSPSTSGTFDEQFF. The CDR3 region has the DNA TGTGCCAGCAGCTTCCCTTATAGCCCGTCGACTAGCGGGACATTTGATGAGCAGTTCTTC.

This clonotype has just a few counts. A much larger clone lies one base from this, so it may be a read error. The chain combines TRBV13 with TRBJ2-6; the D is unclear. The germline CDR1 and CDR2 sequences are PRHDT and FYEKMQ (reference sequence). V lost 5 bases and J lost 0, with 2 bases in between. The CDR3 length is 13 residues. In DNA form, the CDR3 reads TGTGCCAGCAGCCGCTCTGGGGCCAACGTCCTGACTTTC. It encodes CASSRSGANVLTF. The full variable domain, in which reference TRBV13 and TRBJ2-6 provide the parts outside the CDR3, is AAGVIQSPRHLIKEKRETATLKCYPIPRHDTVYWYQQGPGQDPQFLISFYEKMQSDKGSIPDRFSAQQFSDYHSELNMSSLELGDSALYFCASSRSGANVLTFGAGSRLTVL.

V gene TRBV15 combines with J gene TRBJ2-7; D possibly corresponds to TRBD1 (6 bases). The CDR3 totals 14 residues. Trimming cost V 5 bases and J 1 base, with 12 bases left between them. Germline assignment: CDR1 LNHNV and CDR2 YYDKDF (reference sequence). CDR3 DNA: TGTGCCACCAGCCGTGGACAGACGTCCTACGAGCAGTACGTC. Its protein product is CATSRGQTSYEQYV.

The rearrangement links TRBV29-1 to TRBJ2-2; D possibly corresponds to TRBD2 (5 bases). The CDR3 has 13 residues. V was pared by 7 bases and J by 4 bases, with 13 bases between. Per the germline V gene, CDR1 is SQVTM and CDR2 is ANQGSEA. CDR3 residues: CSAFSRGTGELFF. The DNA of the CDR3 is TGCAGCGCCTTTAGTCGGGGCACCGGGGAGCTGTTTTTT.

In this sample, this clonotype turned up a few times. The chain carries TRBV30 and TRBJ2-2; tentatively, D is TRBD1 (7 bases). Germline lookup yields CDR1 GTSNPN and CDR2 SVGIG (reference sequence). The CDR3 totals 14 residues. V was shortened by 4 bases and J by 3 bases, with 12 bases between the two germline ends. CDR3 sequence reads: CAWNGRGDTGELFF. The CDR3 DNA reads TGTGCCTGGAACGGCAGGGGGGACACCGGGGAGCTGTTTTTT. The variable domain in full, completed from reference TRBV30 and TRBJ2-2, reads SQTIHQWPATLVQPVGSPLSLECTVEGTSNPNLYWYRQAAGRGLQLLFYSVGIGQISSEVPQNLSASRPQDRQFILSSKKLLLSDSGFYLCAWNGRGDTGELFFGEGSRLTVL.

The CDR3, as DNA: TGTGCCATCAGTGAACTAGCGGGGGGCGGGGATACGCAGTATTTT. Amino acid sequence: CAISELAGGGDTQYF. The chain uses TRBV10-3 and TRBJ2-3; 12 nucleotides align to TRBD2. This CDR3 has 15 amino acids. Germline V gene sequence: CDR1 ENHRY, CDR2 SYGVKD. After removal of 3 bases from V and 6 bases from J, the junction contained 4 bases not matched to a gene.

Worth noting for this clonotype: A read error is possible here, since a much larger clone lies one base away. The chain is built from TRBV20-1 and TRBJ1-4; D is unresolved. Germline V lookup: CDR1 DFQATT, CDR2 SNEGSKA (reference sequence). The CDR3 extends over 15 amino acids. With 0 bases removed from V and 6 bases from J, the gap between germline ends came to 14 bases. The CDR3 sequence: CSARDSGPLDEKLFF. For the CDR3, the DNA is TGCAGTGCTAGAGACTCCGGGCCCCTTGATGAAAAACTGTTTTTT.

In this sample, this clonotype turned up many times. V gene TRBV3-1 combines with J gene TRBJ2-5; D not certain. V gave up 6 bases and J gave up 5 bases, with 7 bases separating them. Germline V gives CDR1 LGHDT, CDR2 YNNKEL (reference sequence). The CDR3 runs 11 residues. The chain's CDR3 is CASRLLETQYF. CDR3 nucleotide sequence: TGTGCCAGCAGACTCCTCGAGACCCAGTACTTC.

This clonotype was recorded at least ten times. This sequence joins TRBV4-1 and TRBJ1-1; 7 positions match TRBD1. Trimming removed 0 bases from V and 2 bases from J; junction bases left unmatched: 6. The CDR3 sequence is 16 residues long. CDR1 is MGHRA and CDR2 is YSYEKL in the germline V gene. CDR3 coding DNA: TGCGCCAGCAGCCAAGACCCAGGGGGAGCAAACACTGAAGCTTTCTTT. Protein product: CASSQDPGGANTEAFF.

V and J are TRBV6-5 and TRBJ1-2; 8 bases map to TRBD1. The CDR3 sequence is 18 residues long. After removal of 5 bases from V and 0 bases from J, the junction contained 14 bases not matched to a gene. Germline CDR1 and CDR2: MNHEY and SVGAGI. The CDR3 coding sequence is TGTGCCAGCAGTGAGTCCCCGGGGACAGGCCAAGCTAACTATGGCTACACCTTC. Its protein is CASSESPGTGQANYGYTF.